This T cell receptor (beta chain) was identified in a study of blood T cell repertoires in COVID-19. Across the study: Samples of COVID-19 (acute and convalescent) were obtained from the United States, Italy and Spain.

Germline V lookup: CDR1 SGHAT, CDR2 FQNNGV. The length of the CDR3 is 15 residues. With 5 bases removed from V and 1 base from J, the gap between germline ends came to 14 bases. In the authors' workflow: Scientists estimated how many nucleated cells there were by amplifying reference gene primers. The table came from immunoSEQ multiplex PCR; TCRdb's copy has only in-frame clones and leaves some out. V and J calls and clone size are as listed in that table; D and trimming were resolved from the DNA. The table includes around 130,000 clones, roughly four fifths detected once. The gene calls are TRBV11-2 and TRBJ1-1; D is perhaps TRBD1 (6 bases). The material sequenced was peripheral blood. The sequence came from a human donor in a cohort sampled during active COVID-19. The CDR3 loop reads CASSDRTGSNTEAFF. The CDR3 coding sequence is TGTGCCAGCAGCGACCGAACAGGGTCGAACACTGAAGCTTTCTTT.